The source of this TCR beta chain is a study of regulatory T cells in long-lasting Graves disease. Sequencing libraries for TCR beta were prepared with iRepertoire HTBI primers and Arm-PCR of CDR3 regions. TCRdb fed the multiplex PCR reads into MiXCR, producing one record per CDR3 protein. Of hundreds of thousands of distinct CDR3 sequences in the sample, less than 25% were seen once. Indicated time point: persistent/refractory GD, antithyroid drugs over 5 years with positive TRAb. RNA isolated from PBMCs was used to make the TCR library. This clonotype was seen only a few times. The antigen is undetermined. General study findings and limits: Reduced TCR diversity was observed in persistent Graves' patients versus newly diagnosed patients. More public clonotypes were shared by persistent patients (about 2,700) than by new patients (roughly 870).

This sample comprised peripheral blood mononuclear cells (PBMCs), obtained when the disease was refractory, from a patient treated with antithyroid drugs. This TCR derives from a female donor with Graves disease.

The DNA of the CDR3 is TGTGCCAGCAGCCGAGGATGGAGCGGGAGGGGCACTGAAGCTTTCTTT. Its translation is CASSRGWSGRGTEAFF. V usage is TRBV6-1 and J usage is TRBJ1-1; TRBD1 might be the D (5 bases). Between the trimmed V and J ends, which lost 6 bases and 4 bases, there was a span of 21 bases. CDR1 and CDR2 (germline): MNHNS, SASEGT. This CDR3 comprises 16 residues.